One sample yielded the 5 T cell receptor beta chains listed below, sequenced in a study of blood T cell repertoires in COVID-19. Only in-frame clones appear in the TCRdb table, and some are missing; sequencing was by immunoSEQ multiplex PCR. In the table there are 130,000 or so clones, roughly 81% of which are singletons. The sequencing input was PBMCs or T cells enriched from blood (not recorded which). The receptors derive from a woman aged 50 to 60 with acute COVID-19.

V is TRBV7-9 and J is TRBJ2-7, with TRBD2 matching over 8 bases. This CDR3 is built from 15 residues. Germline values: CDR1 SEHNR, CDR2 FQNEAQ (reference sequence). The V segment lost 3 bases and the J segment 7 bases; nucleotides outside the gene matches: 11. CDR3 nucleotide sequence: TGTGCCAGCAGCTTTGACAGCGGGAGAACAGGGGAGCAGTACTTC. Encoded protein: CASSFDSGRTGEQYF. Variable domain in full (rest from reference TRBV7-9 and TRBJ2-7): DTGVSQNPRHKITKRGQNVTFRCDPISEHNRLYWYRQTLGQGPEFLTYFQNEAQLEKSRLLSDRFSAERPKGSFSTLEIQRTEQGDSAMYLCASSFDSGRTGEQYFGPGTRLTVT.

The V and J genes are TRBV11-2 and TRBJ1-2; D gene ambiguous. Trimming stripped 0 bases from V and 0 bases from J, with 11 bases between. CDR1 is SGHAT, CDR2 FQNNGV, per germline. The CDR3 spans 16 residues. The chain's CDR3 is CASSLEASITNYGYTF. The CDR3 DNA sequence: TGTGCCAGCAGCTTAGAAGCGTCCATTACTAACTATGGCTACACCTTC.

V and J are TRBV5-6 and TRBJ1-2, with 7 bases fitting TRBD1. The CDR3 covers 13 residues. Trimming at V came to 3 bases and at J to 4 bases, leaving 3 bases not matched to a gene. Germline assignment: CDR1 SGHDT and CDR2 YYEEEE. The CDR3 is CASSWTGSYGYTF. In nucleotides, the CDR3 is TGTGCCAGCAGCTGGACAGGCTCCTATGGCTACACCTTC. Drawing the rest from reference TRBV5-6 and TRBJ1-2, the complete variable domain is DAGVTQSPTHLIKTRGQQVTLRCSPKSGHDTVSWYQQALGQGPQFIFQYYEEEERQRGNFPDRFSGHQFPNYSSELNVNALLLGDSALYLCASSWTGSYGYTFGSGTRLTVV.

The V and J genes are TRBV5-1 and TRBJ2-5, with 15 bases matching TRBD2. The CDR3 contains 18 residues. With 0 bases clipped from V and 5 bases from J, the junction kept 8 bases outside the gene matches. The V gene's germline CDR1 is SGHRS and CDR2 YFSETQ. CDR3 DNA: TGCGCCAGCAGCTTGGGTCATACCGGGACTAGCGGGAGGGAGACCCAGTACTTC. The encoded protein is CASSLGHTGTSGRETQYF.

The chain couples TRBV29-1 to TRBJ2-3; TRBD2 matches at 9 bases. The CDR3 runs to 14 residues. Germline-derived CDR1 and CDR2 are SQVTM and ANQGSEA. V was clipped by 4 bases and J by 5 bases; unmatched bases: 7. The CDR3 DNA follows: TGCAGCGTTGCCTTAGCGGGAGTGGAAGATACGCAGTATTTT. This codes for CSVALAGVEDTQYF.